These 25 T cell receptor beta chains share one sample of origin, sequenced in a study of T cells in localized non-small cell lung cancer. The data were produced by immunoSEQ multiplex PCR, yet TCRdb's version contains in-frame clones alone and is incomplete. Counted here are 21,000 or so clones, around 85% occurring once; the ten biggest clones make up roughly 15%. Sequences were derived from PBMCs, sampled before any cancer treatment. These receptors originate from a woman aged 35-75 years with stage II squamous cell lung carcinoma.

This clone was seen only once. The J gene is TRBJ2-5, the V gene TRBV6-5; 7 bases are shared with TRBD1. J gave up 5 bases and V 2 bases, and 11 bases lay outside the gene matches. Germline loops: CDR1 MNHEY, CDR2 SVGAGI. The CDR3 has 16 amino acids. Here the CDR3 DNA reads TGTGCCAGCAGTTACACCGGTAGGGGGCTGTGGGAGACCCAGTACTTC. Amino acid sequence: CASSYTGRGLWETQYF.

This sequence joins TRBV25-1 and TRBJ1-1, with a tentative D call TRBD1 (5 bases). Trimming took 2 bases from V and 4 from J, leaving 14 bases between them. Per the germline V gene, CDR1 is MGHDK and CDR2 is SYGVNS. The CDR3 sequence is 15 residues long. CDR3 region: CASSEGLGGGTEAFF. As DNA, the CDR3 is TGTGCCAGCAGTGAAGGACTGGGTGGGGGCACTGAAGCTTTCTTT.

The chain employs TRBV7-9 and TRBJ2-7; 12 bases match TRBD2. Germline V lookup: CDR1 SEHNR, CDR2 FQNEAQ (reference sequence). The CDR3 spans 14 residues. V was pared by 5 bases and J by 3 bases, with 2 bases of the junction left unmatched. The CDR3 region has the DNA TGTGCCAGCAGCCGACTAGCGGGAGACTACGAGCAGTACTTC. Translated: CASSRLAGDYEQYF.

The rearrangement links TRBV5-4 to TRBJ2-2; TRBD1 agrees at 8 bases. With V trimmed by 2 bases and J by 6 bases, 6 bases remained unmatched. The CDR3 has 15 residues. Germline-derived CDR1 and CDR2 are SGHNT and YYREEE (reference sequence). The DNA of the CDR3 is TGTGCCAGCAGCTTAGGACAGGGAAAGGCCGGGGAGCTGTTTTTT. Its protein product is CASSLGQGKAGELFF.

CDR3 bases: TGTGCCAGCAGTGAAGGGTGGGGCGCTGGGGAGCTGTTTTTT. Translating gives CASSEGWGAGELFF. The rearrangement links TRBV2 to TRBJ2-2, with D possibly being TRBD1 (5 bases). Germline CDR1 is SNHLY and CDR2 is FYNNEI. The CDR3 sequence is 14 residues long. V was pared by 1 base and J by 8 bases, with 11 bases between.

The rearrangement joins TRBV7-3 to TRBJ2-5; 7 nucleotides match TRBD1. Germline V lookup: CDR1 SGHTA, CDR2 FQGTGA. The CDR3 length is 14 residues. Trimming cost V 5 bases and J 5 bases; bases outside gene matches: 8. The CDR3 DNA reads as TGTGCCAGCAGCCTAGAGGGGGCCCGGGAGACCCAGTACTTC. It translates to CASSLEGARETQYF.

CDR3 sequence reads: CASRAGWGNTEAFF. The CDR3 DNA reads as TGTGCCAGCAGGGCAGGGTGGGGGAACACTGAAGCTTTCTTT. The rearrangement uses TRBV6-5 and TRBJ1-1; D may be TRBD1 (5 bases). This CDR3 spans 14 amino acids. Trimming took 6 bases from V and 1 from J, leaving 12 bases between them. Germline-derived CDR1 and CDR2 are MNHEY and SVGAGI.

The CDR3 sequence: CAWTMGLAGGDTQYF. DNA of the CDR3: TGTGCCTGGACGATGGGACTAGCGGGAGGGGATACGCAGTATTTT. The chain recombines TRBV30 with TRBJ2-3; 16 nucleotides line up with TRBD2. Looked up from germline, CDR1 is GTSNPN and CDR2 is SVGIG (reference sequence). V shed 4 bases and J 6 bases; nucleotides not matched to a gene: 4. The CDR3 spans 15 residues.

This chain connects TRBV9 to TRBJ1-1; no clear D gene. Trimming took 4 bases from V and 1 from J, leaving 11 bases between them. The CDR3 loop spans 14 amino acids. Germline lookup yields CDR1 SGDLS and CDR2 YYNGEE. CDR3 nucleotide sequence: TGTGCCAGCAGCCCCCGGGAAGCGAACACTGAAGCTTTCTTT. As protein: CASSPREANTEAFF. Together with reference TRBV9 and TRBJ1-1, the CDR3 gives the full variable domain: DSGVTQTPKHLITATGQRVTLRCSPRSGDLSVYWYQQSLDQGLQFLIQYYNGEERAKGNILERFSAQQFPDLHSELNLSSLELGDSALYFCASSPREANTEAFFGQGTRLTVV.

In its sample, this clone is medium-sized. V gene TRBV5-1 combines with J gene TRBJ1-5; weak D call: TRBD1 (6 bases). The germline CDR1 and CDR2 sequences are SGHRS and YFSETQ. The CDR3 extends over 13 amino acids. V lost 4 bases to trimming and J lost 6 bases, with 11 bases between them. Here the CDR3 reads CASSPTGFQPQHF. The CDR3 bases are TGCGCCAGCAGCCCCACAGGGTTTCAGCCCCAGCATTTT. Full variable domain (rest looked up from reference TRBV5-1 and TRBJ1-5): KAGVTQTPRYLIKTRGQQVTLSCSPISGHRSVSWYQQTPGQGLQFLFEYFSETQRNKGNFPGRFSGRQFSNSRSEMNVSTLELGDSALYLCASSPTGFQPQHFGDGTRLSIL.

V usage is TRBV20-1 and J usage is TRBJ2-1; no clear D. Deletions cut 7 bases from V and 4 bases from J, with 8 bases between. Germline V lookup: CDR1 DFQATT, CDR2 SNEGSKA (reference sequence). The CDR3 covers 11 residues. This CDR3 is CSVRNYNEQFF. As DNA, the CDR3 is TGCAGTGTCCGTAATTACAATGAGCAGTTCTTC.

This clone appeared a few times. The CDR3 DNA follows: TGTGCCAGCAGCTTGGCAGGGGGAGCGGCCCCTGGCTACACCTTC. It is translated as CASSLAGGAAPGYTF. The chain employs TRBV5-5 and TRBJ1-2; 7 nucleotides line up with TRBD1. Per the germline V gene, CDR1 is SGHKS and CDR2 is YYEKEE (reference sequence). The CDR3 loop spans 15 amino acids. Trimming removed 0 bases from V and 7 bases from J; junction bases left unmatched: 9. Looking up the rest from reference TRBV5-5 and TRBJ1-2 gives the full variable domain: DAGVTQSPTHLIKTRGQQVTLRCSPISGHKSVSWYQQVLGQGPQFIFQYYEKEERGRGNFPDRFSARQFPNYSSELNVNALLLGDSALYLCASSLAGGAAPGYTFGSGTRLTVV.

V and J are TRBV9 and TRBJ2-6, with 8 bases that match TRBD1. The V segment lost 3 bases and the J segment 0 bases; nucleotides outside the gene matches: 8. There are 18 residues in the CDR3. Germline V gene data show CDR1 as SGDLS and CDR2 as YYNGEE. The CDR3 DNA follows: TGTGCCAGCAGCGCCCGCGGGACAGGCCTCTCTGGGGCCAACGTCCTGACTTTC. This codes for CASSARGTGLSGANVLTF.

Of note for this clone: In the same sample, other DNA sequences code for this CDR3. V gene TRBV6-1 combines with J gene TRBJ2-3; 9 nucleotides match TRBD2. CDR1 MNHNS and CDR2 SASEGT come from the germline V gene. The CDR3 runs to 13 residues. J was trimmed by 10 bases and V by 2 bases; bases with no gene match: 4. CDR3 nucleotide sequence: TGTGCCAGCAGTGAATTAGCGGGGGCTGCGCAGTATTTT. Its protein product is CASSELAGAAQYF.

This clone was counted between two and nine times. The chain is built from TRBV6-4 and TRBJ1-2; no clear D. Trimming took 5 bases from V and 2 from J, leaving 9 bases between them. Germline CDR1 reads MRHNA; CDR2 reads SNTAGT. CDR3 length equals 13 residues. The CDR3: CASSPEANYGYTF. For the CDR3, the DNA is TGTGCCAGCAGTCCCGAGGCCAACTATGGCTACACCTTC.

The chain is built from TRBV28 and TRBJ2-3; the D is unclear. Per the germline V gene, CDR1 is MDHEN and CDR2 is SYDVKM. The CDR3 totals 13 residues. Deletions cut 5 bases from V and 4 bases from J, with 10 bases between. CDR3 loop: CASSPGSPDTQYF. The CDR3 nucleotides are TGTGCCAGCAGTCCCGGCTCCCCAGATACGCAGTATTTT.

The sample holds one count of this clone. This rearrangement joins TRBV7-2 to TRBJ2-7, with 9 bases lining up with TRBD1. V was clipped by 1 base and J by 2 bases; unmatched bases: 6. Looked up from germline, CDR1 is SGHTA and CDR2 is FQGNSA. CDR3 length equals 16 residues. CDR3 nucleotide sequence: TGTGCCAGCAGCTTAGGACCGGGACAGGGTGCCTACGAGCAGTACTTC. It encodes CASSLGPGQGAYEQYF. The whole variable domain, remainder taken from reference TRBV7-2 and TRBJ2-7, is GAGVSQSPSNKVTEKGKDVELRCDPISGHTALYWYRQSLGQGLEFLIYFQGNSAPDKSGLPSDRFSAERTGGSVSTLTIQRTQQEDSAVYLCASSLGPGQGAYEQYFGPGTRLTVT.

The chain joins TRBV7-2 to TRBJ2-5, with 9 positions matching TRBD1. J lost 5 bases, V lost 4 bases, and 8 bases had no gene match. Germline V gives CDR1 SGHTA, CDR2 FQGNSA. The CDR3 is made up of 15 amino acids. CDR3 sequence reads: CASSSGTGRRETQYF. CDR3 DNA sequence: TGTGCCAGCAGCTCCGGGACAGGGAGGCGGGAGACCCAGTACTTC.

The chain links TRBV14 to TRBJ1-2; D gene uncertain. Trimming removed 1 base from V and 4 bases from J, with 13 bases in between. Looked up from germline, CDR1 is SGHDN and CDR2 is FVKESK. This CDR3 contains 15 residues. CDR3 in amino acids: CASSQAVAPGYGYTF. The CDR3 DNA sequence: TGTGCCAGCAGCCAAGCTGTAGCCCCGGGCTATGGCTACACCTTC. The full variable domain, with the rest looked up from reference TRBV14 and TRBJ1-2, is EAGVTQFPSHSVIEKGQTVTLRCDPISGHDNLYWYRRVMGKEIKFLLHFVKESKQDESGMPNNRFLAERTGGTYSTLKVQPAELEDSGVYFCASSQAVAPGYGYTFGSGTRLTVV.

V and J are TRBV11-2 and TRBJ2-7, with TRBD2 matching 8 bases. The length of the CDR3 is 15 residues. With V trimmed by 1 base and J by 6 bases, 8 bases remained unmatched. Germline V lookup: CDR1 SGHAT, CDR2 FQNNGV. Here the CDR3 DNA reads TGTGCCAGCAGCTTAGTCACGGGAGGGCCTAGCGAGCAGTACTTC. Protein: CASSLVTGGPSEQYF.

This rearrangement joins TRBV7-2 to TRBJ2-7; 7 bases are shared with TRBD1. Germline V lookup: CDR1 SGHTA, CDR2 FQGNSA. The CDR3 consists of 13 residues. V lost 4 bases and J lost 2; bases outside the gene matches: 2. The CDR3 DNA reads TGTGCCAGCAGCTACGGACAGGCCTACGAGCAGTACTTC. This encodes CASSYGQAYEQYF.

The chain recombines TRBV23-1 with TRBJ1-2; maybe TRBD1 (5 bases). TRBV23-1 is labeled an ORF, and its function is uncertain. This CDR3 contains 14 residues. V lost 7 bases to trimming and J lost 9 bases, with 21 bases between them. In nucleotides, the CDR3 is TGCGCCAGCACCTACCGGGACGGGGATTCTCGCTACACCTTC. It encodes CASTYRDGDSRYTF.

The V gene is TRBV10-3, the J gene TRBJ2-2; D is unclear. V was pared by 6 bases and J by 1 base, with 12 bases between. The CDR3 spans 15 residues. The V gene's germline CDR1 is ENHRY and CDR2 SYGVKD. The CDR3 sequence is CAISQNAQNTGELFF. The CDR3 region has the DNA TGTGCCATCAGCCAGAACGCTCAGAACACCGGGGAGCTGTTTTTT.

The chain joins TRBV11-3 to TRBJ1-1; D may be TRBD1 (5 bases). V lost 5 bases to trimming and J lost 5 bases, with 15 bases between them. The germline V gene encodes CDR1 SGHNT and CDR2 YENEEA. CDR3 length equals 14 residues. CDR3 residues: CASSQMGGTTEAFF. The CDR3, as DNA: TGTGCCAGCAGCCAGATGGGGGGAACGACTGAAGCTTTCTTT.

This clone came up a few times. The rearrangement links TRBV6-5 to TRBJ1-1, with D tentatively TRBD1 (5 bases). Germline V gene lookup returns CDR1 MNHEY and CDR2 SVGAGI. The V gene lost 10 bases and the J gene lost 5 bases, with 17 bases spanning the gap. The CDR3 runs to 13 residues. Written as DNA, the CDR3 is TGTGCCACCCTAAGGCAGGGAGGAACTGAAGCTTTCTTT. This translates into CATLRQGGTEAFF.